What follows describes a single T cell receptor (beta chain). What it binds is unknown. Combining a sample-barcoded 5' primer with a J-beta primer mix, a second PCR ran for roughly 6 to 12 cycles. Each sample yielded at least 2.5 million CDR3-containing paired-end reads. TCRdb reprocessed the 5' RACE reads with MiXCR, giving one entry per CDR3 protein. Of some 1.7 million distinct CDR3 sequences in the sample, roughly 30% were seen once. The CDR3 consists of 13 residues. CDR1 SGHVS and CDR2 FNYEAQ come from the germline V gene. The V end was cut by 4 bases, the J end by 8 bases, with 13 bases between. This record belongs to a study of blood T cells in healthy people across ages. Study outcomes and limitations: More naive CD4+ cells and higher diversity were found in long-lived than in aged donors. Researchers report that TCR beta diversity correlated strongly with naive T cell percentage.

Extractions gave at least 5.5 micrograms of total RNA per sample. This receptor was taken from a woman in her 30s in good health. The V and J genes are TRBV7-6 and TRBJ2-3, with a possible D match to TRBD2 (6 bases). The sequenced material came from blood. CDR3 bases: TGTGCCAGCAGCTGCGGGGATCGGATTACGCAGTATTTT. The encoded protein is CASSCGDRITQYF.